This passage covers 22 T cell receptor beta chains from one sample sequenced in a study of response to subunit inactivated influenza vaccine. A single record per CDR3 protein comes from TCRdb applying MiXCR to the RT-PCR reads. This table holds roughly 780,000 distinct CDR3 sequences, about 18% found once. The material sequenced was PBMCs from blood, taken about 5 days after vaccination. The origin of the receptors is a man aged 45-60 years who received an inactivated influenza vaccine.

The rearrangement links TRBV29-1 to TRBJ2-7; TRBD2 is a possible D gene (5 bases). V was shortened by 3 bases and J by 6 bases, with 12 bases between the two germline ends. Looked up from germline, CDR1 is SQVTM and CDR2 is ANQGSEA. This CDR3 has 12 residues. CDR3 in amino acids: CSVEEEPSEQYF. CDR3 sequence (DNA): TGCAGCGTTGAGGAGGAGCCCAGCGAGCAGTACTTC.

This chain connects TRBV6-1 to TRBJ2-7; 9 bases are shared with TRBD1. The CDR3 is 14 residues long. Germline CDR1 MNHNS, CDR2 SASEGT. The V gene end was trimmed by 2 bases and the J gene end by 11 bases; junction bases not matched to a gene: 10. CDR3 in amino acids: CASSETGGALIEYF. The CDR3 DNA sequence: TGTGCCAGCAGTGAAACAGGGGGCGCGCTAATAGAGTACTTC.

The chain employs TRBV20-1 and TRBJ1-4; no reliable D call. V lost 5 bases to trimming and J lost 8 bases, with 21 bases between them. The CDR3 sequence is 15 residues long. Looked up from germline, CDR1 is DFQATT and CDR2 is SNEGSKA (reference sequence). CDR3 sequence reads: CSAAGGSGIGEKLFF. Written as DNA, the CDR3 is TGCAGTGCTGCCGGAGGGTCCGGGATCGGCGAAAAACTGTTTTTT.

The chain has TRBV5-6 and TRBJ2-5; no firm D call. The CDR3 spans 13 residues. CDR1 is SGHDT and CDR2 is YYEEEE in the germline V gene. Trimming took off 6 bases at V and 5 bases at J, with 14 bases between the two ends. The CDR3 coding sequence is TGTGCCAGCAACGACATGGCGGCGGAGACCCAGTACTTC. Translation: CASNDMAAETQYF.

This clonotype has a count of ten or more. This rearrangement joins TRBV20-1 to TRBJ2-7; 8 bases agree with TRBD1. Unmatched junction bases numbered 10, after V lost 3 bases and J lost 6 bases. The germline CDR1 and CDR2 sequences are DFQATT and SNEGSKA (reference sequence). The CDR3 covers 14 residues. The chain's CDR3 is CSASGLQGAREQYF. CDR3 bases: TGCAGTGCTAGTGGCCTCCAGGGGGCTCGCGAGCAGTACTTC.

There are a few counts of this clonotype. This chain links TRBV2 with TRBJ2-2; TRBD1 is a possible D gene (6 bases). Germline CDR1 and CDR2: SNHLY and FYNNEI. V lost 2 bases to trimming and J lost 8 bases, with 21 bases between them. There are 17 residues in the CDR3. CDR3 in amino acids: CASSESWGRAELGELFF. In DNA form, the CDR3 reads TGTGCCAGCAGTGAATCTTGGGGGCGCGCGGAACTGGGGGAGCTGTTTTTT.

This clonotype was seen repeatedly, ten times or more. V and J are TRBV7-9 and TRBJ2-7, with D unclear. V was shortened by 0 bases and J by 4 bases, with 7 bases between the two germline ends. The germline V gene encodes CDR1 SEHNR and CDR2 FQNEAQ (reference sequence). This CDR3 spans 13 amino acids. The CDR3 nucleotides read TGTGCCAGCAGCTTAGCTGACGGATACGAGCAGTACTTC. Protein product: CASSLADGYEQYF.

This clonotype was recorded a few times. The genes are TRBV20-1 and TRBJ2-4, with D tentatively TRBD1 (5 bases). V was shortened by 6 bases and J by 7 bases, with 16 bases between the two germline ends. This CDR3 has 13 residues. Germline CDR1 reads DFQATT; CDR2 reads SNEGSKA (reference sequence). The chain's CDR3 is CSAYSQGFNIQYF. The CDR3 nucleotides read TGCAGTGCCTACTCCCAGGGTTTTAACATTCAGTACTTC.

V is TRBV20-1 and J is TRBJ1-1, with D hard to call. The V gene's germline CDR1 is DFQATT and CDR2 SNEGSKA (reference sequence). Trimming removed 3 bases at V and 4 bases at J, with 9 bases between. CDR3 length equals 12 residues. The CDR3 DNA sequence: TGCAGTGCTAGGACGGCTAGCACTGAAGCTTTCTTT. Translation gives CSARTASTEAFF.

The V gene is TRBV12-3 or TRBV12-4, the J gene TRBJ1-2; D is uncertain. This CDR3 has 15 amino acids. V lost 5 bases to trimming and J lost 8 bases, with 21 bases between them. CDR3 in DNA: TGTGCCAGCAGTACTACCCCCCCGGGAAGCGGGGGCTACACCTTC. Translated: CASSTTPPGSGGYTF.

This clonotype was counted between two and nine times. V usage is TRBV9 and J usage is TRBJ1-1; possibly TRBD1 for D (5 bases). Trimming shortened V by 6 bases and J by 5 bases, and 14 bases separated the two germline ends. The CDR3 runs to 13 residues. Per the germline V gene, CDR1 is SGDLS and CDR2 is YYNGEE. The CDR3 here is CASNGQGGTEAFF. In DNA form, the CDR3 reads TGTGCCAGCAACGGGCAGGGCGGAACTGAAGCTTTCTTT.

The chain joins TRBV3-1 to TRBJ1-1, with D uncertain. The V and J ends lost 3 bases and 4 bases respectively, with 18 bases between them. Germline CDR1 reads LGHDT; CDR2 reads YNNKEL (reference sequence). The CDR3 runs 16 residues. For the CDR3, the DNA is TGTGCCAGCAGCCAGACAAAATCTTGGGAGGGCACTGAAGCTTTCTTT. Protein sequence: CASSQTKSWEGTEAFF.

This clonotype appeared many times. V and J are TRBV20-1 and TRBJ2-1, with 8 bases lining up with TRBD2. Germline V gives CDR1 DFQATT, CDR2 SNEGSKA (reference sequence). J gave up 8 bases and V 3 bases, and 9 bases lay outside the gene matches. This CDR3 is built from 14 residues. The DNA of the CDR3 is TGCAGTGCTAGGGCTAGCGGGCGGCCACATGAGCAGTTCTTC. Protein: CSARASGRPHEQFF.

This chain links TRBV7-2 with TRBJ2-2; D possibly corresponds to TRBD1 (6 bases). Germline V lookup: CDR1 SGHTA, CDR2 FQGNSA. The CDR3 consists of 15 residues. Deletions cut 6 bases from V and 0 bases from J, with 11 bases between. The DNA of the CDR3 is TGTGCCAGCAGAAGACAGGCCGCGAACACCGGGGAGCTGTTTTTT. It yields the protein CASRRQAANTGELFF.

V is TRBV5-1 and J is TRBJ2-3; no definite D call. The germline V gene encodes CDR1 SGHRS and CDR2 YFSETQ. V was shortened by 0 bases and J by 0 bases, with 11 bases between the two germline ends. CDR3 length: 16 residues. The CDR3 DNA follows: TGCGCCAGCAGCTTGGGTCAGCCTTTTAGCACAGATACGCAGTATTTT. Its protein is CASSLGQPFSTDTQYF. The full variable domain, with the rest looked up from reference TRBV5-1 and TRBJ2-3, is KAGVTQTPRYLIKTRGQQVTLSCSPISGHRSVSWYQQTPGQGLQFLFEYFSETQRNKGNFPGRFSGRQFSNSRSEMNVSTLELGDSALYLCASSLGQPFSTDTQYFGPGTRLTVL.

This clonotype was detected only a few times. The chain employs TRBV7-9 and TRBJ2-1, with D maybe TRBD2 (7 bases). Germline-derived CDR1 and CDR2 are SEHNR and FQNEAQ (reference sequence). V gave up 5 bases and J gave up 9 bases, with 14 bases separating them. This CDR3 has 13 amino acids. Here the CDR3 DNA reads TGTGCCAGCAGCAAATCCCGGGGGGCTGAGCAGTTCTTC. Its translation: CASSKSRGAEQFF.

Ten or more counts support this clonotype. CDR3 DNA: TGCAGTGCTAGAGGTCTAGCGGGGGCAGTCTACGAGCAGTACTTC. Its translation is CSARGLAGAVYEQYF. The chain is built from TRBV20-1 and TRBJ2-7; 10 bases map to TRBD2. Germline-derived CDR1 and CDR2 are DFQATT and SNEGSKA (reference sequence). This CDR3 has 15 amino acids. Losses at the gene ends were 1 base for V and 3 bases for J; bases not matched to a gene: 6.

This chain uses TRBV4-1 with TRBJ1-1; 7 bases map to TRBD1. CDR3 length: 16 amino acids. The germline V gene encodes CDR1 MGHRA and CDR2 YSYEKL. V trimming: 1 base; J trimming: 0 bases; junction bases outside the gene matches: 5. CDR3 DNA: TGCGCCAGCAGCCAAGGGACAGGAACCATGAACACTGAAGCTTTCTTT. It specifies CASSQGTGTMNTEAFF.

This clonotype showed up just a few times. This chain connects TRBV7-3 to TRBJ2-3, with D tentatively TRBD2 (6 bases). The CDR3 loop spans 16 amino acids. CDR1 SGHTA and CDR2 FQGTGA come from the germline V gene. V was clipped by 5 bases and J by 1 base, with 16 bases between them. CDR3 nucleotide sequence: TGTGCCAGCAGCCCCTCCGGGGAGCGGGGCACAGATACGCAGTATTTT. This sequence encodes CASSPSGERGTDTQYF. Full variable domain (remainder filled in from reference TRBV7-3 and TRBJ2-3): GAGVSQTPSNKVTEKGKYVELRCDPISGHTALYWYRQSLGQGPEFLIYFQGTGAADDSGLPNDRFFAVRPEGSVSTLKIQRTERGDSAVYLCASSPSGERGTDTQYFGPGTRLTVL.

The sample holds many counts of this clonotype. The chain carries TRBV5-1 and TRBJ1-5; TRBD1 aligns across 7 bases. The trim removed 3 bases at V and 1 base at J, leaving 1 base unmatched. The CDR3 is 14 amino acids. Germline V gene sequence: CDR1 SGHRS, CDR2 YFSETQ. The CDR3 DNA follows: TGCGCCAGCAGCTCGGGACAGAGCAATCAGCCCCAGCATTTT. This codes for CASSSGQSNQPQHF. The full variable domain, rest sourced from reference TRBV5-1 and TRBJ1-5, is KAGVTQTPRYLIKTRGQQVTLSCSPISGHRSVSWYQQTPGQGLQFLFEYFSETQRNKGNFPGRFSGRQFSNSRSEMNVSTLELGDSALYLCASSSGQSNQPQHFGDGTRLSIL.

The rearrangement uses TRBV20-1 and TRBJ1-1; D ambiguous. V lost 1 base and J lost 4, with 13 bases in between. The CDR3 is made up of 14 amino acids. The germline V gene has CDR1 DFQATT and CDR2 SNEGSKA (reference sequence). The CDR3: CSARVAGIGTEAFF. The DNA for the CDR3 is TGCAGTGCTAGAGTCGCGGGGATCGGCACTGAAGCTTTCTTT.

The table lists this clonotype with many counts. The rearrangement links TRBV30 to TRBJ2-1; the D gene is possibly TRBD1 (5 bases). Trimming shortened V by 8 bases and J by 0 bases, and 20 bases separated the two germline ends. Germline V gives CDR1 GTSNPN, CDR2 SVGIG (reference sequence). The CDR3 is 16 residues long. The CDR3 sequence is CASIRGTLGSYNEQFF. CDR3 coding DNA: TGTGCCAGCATAAGGGGTACCCTGGGCTCCTACAATGAGCAGTTCTTC.